Reported below is one T cell receptor (beta chain). Its antigen is undetermined. This record comes from a study of T-cell memory formation after mild COVID-19. Study-level points and caveats: Contracting clones, day 15 to 85, had balanced CD4/CD8, and later expanders favored CD4+. Cross-reactive memory apparently joined, as some responding clones appeared in pre-infection memory.

V gave up 1 base and J gave up 9 bases, with 16 bases separating them. There are 15 residues in the CDR3. Germline V gene sequence: CDR1 SGHVS, CDR2 FNYEAQ. TCRdb re-derived calls from the 5' RACE reads in MiXCR, one entry per CDR3 protein. This sample has roughly 600,000 distinct CDR3 sequences, with about 20% found just once. Sequences were obtained from PBMCs or a T cell subset sorted from them (not recorded which). This chain links TRBV7-6 with TRBJ2-1; a weak D match, TRBD1 (6 bases). The receptor was isolated from an adult woman who had mild COVID-19 (a few samples of this study predate the infection). Cell type and time point are not known. The CDR3 sequence: CASSLGTGQSGEQFF. CDR3 nucleotides: TGTGCCAGCAGCTTAGGAACAGGGCAGTCGGGTGAGCAGTTCTTC.